The subject of this entry is one T cell receptor (beta chain). The data stem from a study of blood T cell repertoires in COVID-19. Trimming shortened V by 5 bases and J by 3 bases, and 12 bases separated the two germline ends. The CDR3 spans 15 residues. Germline CDR1 and CDR2: SGHDT and YYEEEE. Clones were sequenced by immunoSEQ multiplex PCR, and TCRdb holds only the in-frame ones, with some missing. The sample shows over 30,000 clones, approximately 88% of them seen only once. The source of this sequence is a human donor in a cohort sampled during active COVID-19. Source material: peripheral blood. The chain has TRBV5-6 and TRBJ1-6; D not certain. The CDR3 sequence: CASRLQGGYNSPLHF. CDR3 DNA sequence: TGTGCCAGCAGATTGCAAGGCGGCTATAATTCACCCCTCCACTTT.